This TCR beta chain is from a study of radiotherapy plus CTLA-4 blockade in lung cancer. Study summary: Disease control reached 31%, with objective responses in roughly 17%. Study outcomes and limitations: Together with interferon-beta, which increased in serum after radiation, early dynamic changes in blood T cell clones were reportedly the best predictors of response. Once radiotherapy plus ipilimumab had been given, TCR clones derived from tumor expanded in blood.

A single count supports this clone. As yet, its antigen is unknown. Focal radiation plus CTLA-4 blockade with ipilimumab was administered to patients who had chemo-refractory metastatic non-small-cell lung cancer. Measured with immunoSEQ multiplex PCR; TCRdb has only the in-frame clones, and not every one. The table has tens of thousands of clones, around 78% seen once; the top ten hold 4%. Sequenced material: peripheral blood, taken from a patient treated with radiotherapy plus ipilimumab. This TCR was recovered from a human donor with non-small cell lung cancer who had a partial response to radiotherapy plus ipilimumab. Some clones in this sample may be carry-over from other donors' samples.

This CDR3 reads CASCTGPGDQPQHF. The CDR3 region has the DNA TGTGCCAGCTGTACAGGTCCAGGGGATCAGCCCCAGCATTTT. V gene TRBV19 combines with J gene TRBJ1-5, with TRBD1 as a possible D gene (6 bases). Germline V gene data show CDR1 as LNHDA and CDR2 as SQIVND (reference sequence). This CDR3 region has 14 residues. The V and J ends lost 9 bases and 5 bases respectively, with 17 bases between them.